The sequence of this T cell receptor (beta chain) was determined in a study of T-cell memory formation after mild COVID-19. Study findings and constraints: Clones that got smaller from day 15 to 85 had even CD4/CD8, while clones growing later tipped toward CD4+. Most CD4+ clones that shrank were in CM and EM, while CD8+ ones turned up in EMRA.

Concerning this clonotype: Its antigen is not identified.

V was cut by 2 bases and J by 6 bases, with 13 bases left in between. The CDR3 runs 14 residues. Germline CDR1 and CDR2: MNHNY and SVGAGI (reference sequence). TCRdb recomputed calls from the 5' RACE reads with MiXCR, one row per CDR3 protein. In the table there are 470,000 or so distinct CDR3 sequences, roughly 18% of which are singletons. Material: PBMCs or a T cell subset sorted from them (not recorded which). The receptor's source is an adult woman who had mild COVID-19 (a few samples of this study predate the infection). Cell type and time point are not known. The rearrangement links TRBV6-6 to TRBJ1-1, with D possibly being TRBD1 (5 bases). The CDR3 region is CASSYGGVLPEAFF. CDR3 sequence (DNA): TGTGCCAGCAGTTACGGGGGGGTTCTTCCTGAAGCTTTCTTT.